Following are 16 T cell receptor beta chains from one sample sequenced in a study of vaccination and CD4 T cells after COVID-19. The treatment is: approximately 9-day PBMC culture with coronavirus spike peptide pools or control peptides (ViraFEST assay). CD4+ T cells that had been cultured provided DNA sequenced with the Oncomine TCR Beta short-read assay. From the PCR reads, TCRdb called clonotypes with MiXCR, one entry per CDR3 protein. The sample includes some 14,000 distinct CDR3 sequences, around 52% of them seen just once. Their antigen targets remain unknown. The sequenced sample was CD4+ T cells from blood, cultured in vitro. The source of these receptors is a human donor who had recovered from COVID-19.

This rearrangement joins TRBV6-1 to TRBJ2-1; unclear D gene. The germline V and J ends were trimmed by 6 bases and 7 bases, with 13 bases remaining between them. The germline V gene encodes CDR1 MNHNS and CDR2 SASEGT. This CDR3 has 13 amino acids. The CDR3 protein is CASSPQGVNEQFF. In DNA, the CDR3 is TGTGCCAGCAGCCCCCAAGGAGTGAATGAGCAGTTCTTC.

CDR3 sequence (DNA): TGCAGTGCCCGACTAGTTCTTCACAATGAGCAGTTCTTC. This sequence encodes CSARLVLHNEQFF. The J gene is TRBJ2-1, the V gene TRBV20-1, with D perhaps TRBD2 (6 bases). The CDR3 has 13 amino acids. CDR1 is DFQATT and CDR2 is SNEGSKA in the germline V gene (reference sequence). The V gene lost 6 bases and the J gene lost 5 bases, with 14 bases spanning the gap.

This clonotype showed up just once. The chain carries TRBV20-1 and TRBJ2-1; D not certain. The V end was cut by 6 bases, the J end by 4 bases, with 25 bases between. Germline CDR1 DFQATT, CDR2 SNEGSKA (reference sequence). The CDR3 sequence is 17 residues long. The CDR3 DNA reads TGCAGTGCAAGATACCCCTCTCGTACCGGAGTATACAATGAGCAGTTCTTC. Translated, it gives CSARYPSRTGVYNEQFF.

In this sample, this clonotype turned up a few times. The chain combines TRBV10-3 with TRBJ2-3; TRBD2 matches 7 bases. From germline, CDR1 is ENHRY and CDR2 SYGVKD. V lost 2 bases, J lost 4 bases, and 9 bases stayed unmatched. The CDR3 is made up of 16 amino acids. The CDR3 here is CAISESLAASADTQYF. CDR3 coding DNA: TGTGCCATCAGTGAGAGCCTAGCGGCTTCGGCAGATACGCAGTATTTT.

This chain joins TRBV7-9 and TRBJ2-7; D remains ambiguous. V gave up 6 bases and J gave up 2 bases, with 17 bases separating them. CDR3 size: 15 residues. In germline, CDR1 is SEHNR, CDR2 FQNEAQ (reference sequence). CDR3 nucleotide sequence: TGTGCCAGCAGTCGGTTGAGAGACCCCCCCTACGAGCAGTACTTC. Its protein product is CASSRLRDPPYEQYF.

V gene TRBV20-1 combines with J gene TRBJ1-1; D remains ambiguous. The CDR3 runs 15 residues. Trimming removed 4 bases from V and 0 bases from J, with 15 bases in between. Germline loops: CDR1 DFQATT, CDR2 SNEGSKA (reference sequence). The CDR3 sequence: CSAIGTAVLNTEAFF. CDR3 nucleotide sequence: TGCAGTGCTATTGGTACGGCAGTCCTGAACACTGAAGCTTTCTTT.

The chain combines TRBV21-1 with TRBJ2-1; the table's D call, TRBD2, was not checked against the DNA. TRBV21-1 is shown as a pseudogene. The CDR3 spans 17 residues. The CDR3 loop reads CASSIDKLAGAYNEQFF. In DNA, the CDR3 is TGTGCCAGCAGCATCGACAAGCTAGCGGGGGCTTACAATGAGCAGTTCTTC.

The chain has TRBV29-1 and TRBJ2-1, with D unresolved. Trimming took off 7 bases at V and 7 bases at J, with 11 bases between the two ends. The germline V gene encodes CDR1 SQVTM and CDR2 ANQGSEA. The CDR3 loop spans 11 amino acids. The CDR3 spells CSAHSGNEQFF. In nucleotides, the CDR3 is TGCAGCGCTCATTCCGGGAATGAGCAGTTCTTC.

The genes are TRBV6-1 and TRBJ2-7; 8 bases line up with TRBD1. Looked up from germline, CDR1 is MNHNS and CDR2 is SASEGT. Germline trimming cut 7 bases from V and 5 bases from J; bases unmatched to any gene: 10. The CDR3 totals 14 residues. The CDR3 reads CASKFGQGSDEQYF. In DNA form, the CDR3 reads TGTGCCAGCAAATTTGGACAGGGTAGCGACGAGCAGTACTTC.

This clonotype was counted a single time. The J gene is TRBJ2-5, the V gene TRBV11-1, with 7 bases aligning to TRBD1. Looked up from germline, CDR1 is SGHAT and CDR2 is FQDESV (reference sequence). The V gene end was trimmed by 9 bases and the J gene end by 3 bases; junction bases not matched to a gene: 16. This CDR3 comprises 16 residues. CDR3 in amino acids: CARQRIKGAQEETQYF. The CDR3 region has the DNA TGTGCCAGACAAAGAATCAAGGGGGCCCAGGAAGAGACCCAGTACTTC. Filled out from reference TRBV11-1 and TRBJ2-5, the complete variable domain reads EAEVAQSPRYKITEKSQAVAFWCDPISGHATLYWYRQILGQGPELLVQFQDESVVDDSQLPKDRFSAERLKGVDSTLKIQPAELGDSAMYLCARQRIKGAQEETQYFGPGTRLLVL.

This clonotype was seen only once. The chain joins TRBV18 to TRBJ2-7, with 7 bases identical to TRBD2. J gave up 5 bases and V 2 bases, and 12 bases lay outside the gene matches. The CDR3 totals 16 residues. Germline loops: CDR1 KGHSH, CDR2 LQKENI. This CDR3 reads CASSPVRAAGLNEQYF. In nucleotides, the CDR3 is TGTGCCAGCTCACCAGTTAGGGCAGCGGGACTGAACGAGCAGTACTTC.

This chain links TRBV7-2 with TRBJ2-1, with TRBD2 identical over 14 bases. Germline values: CDR1 SGHTA, CDR2 FQGNSA. The trim removed 4 bases at V and 6 bases at J, leaving 2 bases unmatched. The CDR3 has 15 amino acids. In DNA, the CDR3 is TGTGCCAGCAGCTGGACTAGCGGGAGGAGCAATGAGCAGTTCTTC. Translating gives CASSWTSGRSNEQFF. Using reference TRBV7-2 and TRBJ2-1 for the parts outside the CDR3, the full variable domain is GAGVSQSPSNKVTEKGKDVELRCDPISGHTALYWYRQSLGQGLEFLIYFQGNSAPDKSGLPSDRFSAERTGGSVSTLTIQRTQQEDSAVYLCASSWTSGRSNEQFFGPGTRLTVL.

In this sample, this clonotype turned up a few times. The chain has TRBV19 and TRBJ1-5, with unresolved D. The CDR3 extends over 12 amino acids. Deletions cut 1 base from V and 7 bases from J, with 5 bases between. Germline V gives CDR1 LNHDA, CDR2 SQIVND (reference sequence). The CDR3 nucleotides are TGTGCCAGTAGTATAGGAGCCCAGCCCCAGCATTTT. Encoded protein: CASSIGAQPQHF.

The gene calls are TRBV20-1 and TRBJ2-1, with 7 positions matching TRBD2. After removal of 5 bases from V and 16 bases from J, the junction contained 8 bases not matched to a gene. The CDR3 covers 10 residues. The V gene's germline CDR1 is DFQATT and CDR2 SNEGSKA (reference sequence). The CDR3 DNA sequence: TGCAGTGCTCAGCGGGACGAAACCTTCTTC. Translating it yields CSAQRDETFF.

The chain employs TRBV2 and TRBJ2-5; the match to TRBD2 covers 12 bases. The V and J ends lost 6 bases and 4 bases, in that order; junction bases with no gene match: 0. Germline V gene sequence: CDR1 SNHLY, CDR2 FYNNEI. This CDR3 has 13 residues. The CDR3 loop reads CASRGLAGETQYF. The CDR3, as DNA: TGTGCCAGCAGGGGACTAGCGGGAGAGACCCAGTACTTC.

The chain carries TRBV7-9 and TRBJ2-7; D uncertain. V gave up 1 base and J gave up 2 bases, with 6 bases separating them. The germline CDR1 and CDR2 sequences are SEHNR and FQNEAQ (reference sequence). The CDR3 has 13 residues. The CDR3 DNA is TGTGCCAGCAGCTTAGGTAGCACCTACGAGCAGTACTTC. Translated, it gives CASSLGSTYEQYF.